This record concerns one T cell receptor (beta chain) sequence. Antigen: not known. Profiled with immunoSEQ multiplex PCR; TCRdb holds only in-frame clones, not every one. The sample lists roughly 2.5 million clones; just over 90% were seen once. The data stem from a study of shared clonotypes between healthy human individuals. With V trimmed by 6 bases and J by 3 bases, 10 bases remained unmatched. Germline values: CDR1 SQVTM, CDR2 ANQGSEA. The CDR3 totals 14 residues. Overall study results and limits: Estimated richness values were generally larger in naive subsets than in memory subsets. Although depth was large, rarefaction showed that sequencing of the sorted subsets was incomplete.

Material: naive CD4+ T cells sorted from blood. Described subset: CD45RA+ positively selected. The V call is TRBV29-1, the J call TRBJ2-7; 8 bases align to TRBD1. The sequence derives from a man aged 18 to 29 in good health. The CDR3 DNA follows: TGCAGCGTAGCTAACAGGGGGATCGGCTACGAGCAGTACTTC. It is translated as CSVANRGIGYEQYF.